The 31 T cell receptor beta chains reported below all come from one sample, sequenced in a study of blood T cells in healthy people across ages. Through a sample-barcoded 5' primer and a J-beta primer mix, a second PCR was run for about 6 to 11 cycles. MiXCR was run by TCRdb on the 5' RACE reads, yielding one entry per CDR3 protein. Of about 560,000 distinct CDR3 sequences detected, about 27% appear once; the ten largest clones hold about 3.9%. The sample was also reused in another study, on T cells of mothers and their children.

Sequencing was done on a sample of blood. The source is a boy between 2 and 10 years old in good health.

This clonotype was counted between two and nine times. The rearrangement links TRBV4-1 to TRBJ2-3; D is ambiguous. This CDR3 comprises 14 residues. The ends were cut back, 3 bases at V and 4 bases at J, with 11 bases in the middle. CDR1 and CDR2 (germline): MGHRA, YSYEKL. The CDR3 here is CASSQGWQSDTQYF. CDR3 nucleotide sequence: TGCGCCAGCAGCCAGGGGTGGCAATCAGATACGCAGTATTTT.

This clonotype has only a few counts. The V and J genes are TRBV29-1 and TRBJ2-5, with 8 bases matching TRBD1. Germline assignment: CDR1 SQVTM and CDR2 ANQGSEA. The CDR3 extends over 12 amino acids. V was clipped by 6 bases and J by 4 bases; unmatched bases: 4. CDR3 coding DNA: TGCAGCGTAGTCACAGGGGGAGAGACCCAGTACTTC. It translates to CSVVTGGETQYF. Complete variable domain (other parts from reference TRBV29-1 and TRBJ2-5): SAVISQKPSRDICQRGTSLTIQCQVDSQVTMMFWYRQQPGQSLTLIATANQGSEATYESGFVIDKFPISRPNLTFSTLTVSNMSPEDSSIYLCSVVTGGETQYFGPGTRLLVL.

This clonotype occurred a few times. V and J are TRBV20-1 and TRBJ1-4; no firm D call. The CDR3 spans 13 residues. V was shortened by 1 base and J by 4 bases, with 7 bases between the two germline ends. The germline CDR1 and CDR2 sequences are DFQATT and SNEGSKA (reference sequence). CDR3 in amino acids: CSARVRLNEKLFF. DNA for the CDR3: TGCAGTGCTAGAGTACGGCTTAATGAAAAACTGTTTTTT.

As DNA, the CDR3 is TGCGCCAGCAGCTTGGGGGTCGGACGGACTTTC. Its translation: CASSLGVGRTF. The genes are TRBV5-1 and TRBJ2-6; D call uncertain. The length of the CDR3 is 11 residues. Germline CDR1 is SGHRS and CDR2 is YFSETQ. The V end was cut by 0 bases, the J end by 18 bases, with 10 bases between.

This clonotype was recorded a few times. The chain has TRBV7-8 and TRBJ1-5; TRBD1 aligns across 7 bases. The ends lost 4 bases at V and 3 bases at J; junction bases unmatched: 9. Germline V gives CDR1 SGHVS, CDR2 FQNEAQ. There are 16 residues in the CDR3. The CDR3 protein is CASSSGAGTVNQPQHF. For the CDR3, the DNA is TGTGCCAGCAGCTCGGGGGCCGGGACAGTCAATCAGCCCCAGCATTTT. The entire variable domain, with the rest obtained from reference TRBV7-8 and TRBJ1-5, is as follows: GAGVSQSPRYKVAKRGQDVALRCDPISGHVSLFWYQQALGQGPEFLTYFQNEAQLDKSGLPSDRFFAERPEGSVSTLKIQRTQQEDSAVYLCASSSGAGTVNQPQHFGDGTRLSIL.

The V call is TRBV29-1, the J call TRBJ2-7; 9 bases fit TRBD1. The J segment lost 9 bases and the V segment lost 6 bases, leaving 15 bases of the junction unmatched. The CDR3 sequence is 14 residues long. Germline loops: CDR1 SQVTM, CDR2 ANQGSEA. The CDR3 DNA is TGCAGCGTATCCGGGACAGGGAATCTCCACGGGCAGTACTTC. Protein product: CSVSGTGNLHGQYF.

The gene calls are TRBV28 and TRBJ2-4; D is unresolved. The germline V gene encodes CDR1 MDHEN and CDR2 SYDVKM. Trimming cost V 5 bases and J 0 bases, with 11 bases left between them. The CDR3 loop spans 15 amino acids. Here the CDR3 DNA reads TGTGCCAGCAGTAGTCCAGCGCTAGCCAAAAACATTCAGTACTTC. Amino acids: CASSSPALAKNIQYF.

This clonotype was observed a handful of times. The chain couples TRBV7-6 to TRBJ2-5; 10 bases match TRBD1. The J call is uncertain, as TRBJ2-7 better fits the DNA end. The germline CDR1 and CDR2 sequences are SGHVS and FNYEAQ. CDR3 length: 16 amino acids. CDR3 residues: CASSRFDRGPWDEQYF. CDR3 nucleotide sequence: TGTGCCAGCAGCCGTTTTGACAGGGGGCCCTGGGACGAGCAGTACTTC.

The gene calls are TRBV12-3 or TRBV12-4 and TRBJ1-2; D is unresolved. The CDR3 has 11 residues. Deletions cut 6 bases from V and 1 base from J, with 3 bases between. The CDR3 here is CASRLNYGYTF. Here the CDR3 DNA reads TGTGCCAGCAGGCTTAACTATGGCTACACCTTC.

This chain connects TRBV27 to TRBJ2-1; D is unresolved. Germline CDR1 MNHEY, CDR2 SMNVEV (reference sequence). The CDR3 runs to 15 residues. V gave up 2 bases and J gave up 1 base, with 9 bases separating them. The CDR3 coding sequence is TGTGCCAGCAGTTTAGGGGTTAGATCCTACAATGAGCAGTTCTTC. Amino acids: CASSLGVRSYNEQFF.

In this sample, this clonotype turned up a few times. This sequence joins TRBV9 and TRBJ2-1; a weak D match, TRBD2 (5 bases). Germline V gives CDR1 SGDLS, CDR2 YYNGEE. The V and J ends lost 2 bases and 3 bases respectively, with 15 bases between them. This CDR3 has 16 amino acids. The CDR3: CASSVHVGVGYNEQFF. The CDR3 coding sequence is TGTGCCAGCAGCGTCCATGTCGGGGTAGGCTACAATGAGCAGTTCTTC.

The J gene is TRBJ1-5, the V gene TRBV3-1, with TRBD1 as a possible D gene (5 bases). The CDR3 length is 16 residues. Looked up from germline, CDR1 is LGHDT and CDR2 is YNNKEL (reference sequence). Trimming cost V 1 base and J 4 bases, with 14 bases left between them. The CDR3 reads CASSQGSWEGNQPQHF. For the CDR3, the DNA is TGTGCCAGCAGCCAAGGTAGTTGGGAGGGGAATCAGCCCCAGCATTTT. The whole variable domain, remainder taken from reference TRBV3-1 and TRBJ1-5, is DTAVSQTPKYLVTQMGNDKSIKCEQNLGHDTMYWYKQDSKKFLKIMFSYNNKELIINETVPNRFSPKSPDKAHLNLHINSLELGDSAVYFCASSQGSWEGNQPQHFGDGTRLSIL.

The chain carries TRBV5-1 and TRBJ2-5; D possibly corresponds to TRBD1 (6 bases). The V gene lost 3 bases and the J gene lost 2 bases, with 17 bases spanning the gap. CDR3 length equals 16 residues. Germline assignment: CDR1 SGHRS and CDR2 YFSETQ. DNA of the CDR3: TGCGCCAGCAGCTATAATCCCGGGACAAAGCAAGAGACCCAGTACTTC. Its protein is CASSYNPGTKQETQYF.

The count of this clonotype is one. CDR3 protein: CASSPRGSGGWNTEAFF. The CDR3 DNA reads TGTGCCAGCAGTCCCCGGGGTTCAGGGGGATGGAACACTGAAGCTTTCTTT. The rearrangement links TRBV12-3 or TRBV12-4 to TRBJ1-1; 7 bases are shared with TRBD1. V was clipped by 5 bases and J by 1 base; unmatched bases: 13. CDR3 length equals 17 residues.

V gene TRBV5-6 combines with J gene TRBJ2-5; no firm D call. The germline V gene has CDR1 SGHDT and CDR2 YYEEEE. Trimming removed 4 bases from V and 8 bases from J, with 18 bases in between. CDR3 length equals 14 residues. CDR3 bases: TGTGCCAGCAGCATCCTGACCGGGCTGGGAACCCAGTACTTC. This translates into CASSILTGLGTQYF.

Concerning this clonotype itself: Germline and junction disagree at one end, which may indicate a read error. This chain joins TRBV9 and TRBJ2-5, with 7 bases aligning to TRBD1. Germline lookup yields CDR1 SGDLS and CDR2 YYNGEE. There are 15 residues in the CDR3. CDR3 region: CASSARDSGQGTQYF. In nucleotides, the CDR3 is TGTGCCAGCAGCGCCCGGGACAGCGGACAAGGGACCCAGTACTTC. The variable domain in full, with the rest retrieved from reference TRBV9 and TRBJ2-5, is DSGVTQTPKHLITATGQRVTLRCSPRSGDLSVYWYQQSLDQGLQFLIQYYNGEERAKGNILERFSAQQFPDLHSELNLSSLELGDSALYFCASSARDSGQGTQYFGPGTRLLVL.

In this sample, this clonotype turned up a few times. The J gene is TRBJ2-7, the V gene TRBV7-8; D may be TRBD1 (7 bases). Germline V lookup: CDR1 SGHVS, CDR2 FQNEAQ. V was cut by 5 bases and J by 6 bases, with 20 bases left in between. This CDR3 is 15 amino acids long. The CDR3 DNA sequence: TGTGCCAGCAGCATGGGAAGGGCAGGGGGAGGCGAGCAGTACTTC. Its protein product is CASSMGRAGGGEQYF. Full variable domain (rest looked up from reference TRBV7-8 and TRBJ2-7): GAGVSQSPRYKVAKRGQDVALRCDPISGHVSLFWYQQALGQGPEFLTYFQNEAQLDKSGLPSDRFFAERPEGSVSTLKIQRTQQEDSAVYLCASSMGRAGGGEQYFGPGTRLTVT.

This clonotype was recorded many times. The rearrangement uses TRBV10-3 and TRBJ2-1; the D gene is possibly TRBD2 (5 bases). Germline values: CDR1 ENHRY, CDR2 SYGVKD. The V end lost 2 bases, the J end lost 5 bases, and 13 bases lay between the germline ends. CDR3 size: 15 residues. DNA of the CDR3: TGTGCCATCAGTGAGGGGAATCGACTAAACAATGAGCAGTTCTTC. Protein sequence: CAISEGNRLNNEQFF.

DNA for the CDR3: TGTGCCAGCAGTTTCGGGAACCCTATTACGATGGCGCAGTACTTC. This gives the protein CASSFGNPITMAQYF. The rearrangement links TRBV12-3 or TRBV12-4 to TRBJ2-7; D perhaps matches TRBD2 (5 bases). Trimming stripped 3 bases from V and 9 bases from J, with 21 bases between. This CDR3 is built from 15 residues.

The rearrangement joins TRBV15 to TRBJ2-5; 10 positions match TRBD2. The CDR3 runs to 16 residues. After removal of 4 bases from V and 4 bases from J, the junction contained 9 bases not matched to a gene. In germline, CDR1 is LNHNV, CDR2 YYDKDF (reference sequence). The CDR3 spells CATSIKIAGGGETQYF. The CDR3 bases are TGTGCCACCAGCATAAAAATAGCGGGAGGAGGAGAGACCCAGTACTTC.

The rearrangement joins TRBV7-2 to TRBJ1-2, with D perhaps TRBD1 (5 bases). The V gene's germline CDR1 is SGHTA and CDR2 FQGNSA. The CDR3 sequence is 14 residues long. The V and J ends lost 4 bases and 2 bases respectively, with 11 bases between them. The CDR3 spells CASSSGRGNYGYTF. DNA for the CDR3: TGTGCCAGCAGCTCCGGACGGGGGAACTATGGCTACACCTTC.

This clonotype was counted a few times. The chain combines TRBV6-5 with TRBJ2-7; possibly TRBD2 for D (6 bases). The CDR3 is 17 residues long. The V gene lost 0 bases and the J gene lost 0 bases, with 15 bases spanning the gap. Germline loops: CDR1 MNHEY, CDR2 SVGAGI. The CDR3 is CASSYSPLAFFSYEQYF. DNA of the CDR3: TGTGCCAGCAGTTACTCCCCTCTAGCGTTTTTCTCCTACGAGCAGTACTTC.

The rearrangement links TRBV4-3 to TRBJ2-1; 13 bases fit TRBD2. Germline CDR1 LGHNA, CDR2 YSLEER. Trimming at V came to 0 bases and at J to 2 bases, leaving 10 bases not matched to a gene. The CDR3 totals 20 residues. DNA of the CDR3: TGCGCCAGCAGCCAAGATTTGGTTTTCGGGACTAGCGGGACCTACAATGAGCAGTTCTTC. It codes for CASSQDLVFGTSGTYNEQFF.

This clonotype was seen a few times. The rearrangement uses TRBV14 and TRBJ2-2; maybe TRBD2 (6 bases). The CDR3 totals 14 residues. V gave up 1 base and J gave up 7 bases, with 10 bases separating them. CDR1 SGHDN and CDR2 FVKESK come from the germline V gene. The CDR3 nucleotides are TGTGCCAGCAGCCAAGTGGGGGACTTCGGGGAGCTGTTTTTT. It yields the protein CASSQVGDFGELFF.

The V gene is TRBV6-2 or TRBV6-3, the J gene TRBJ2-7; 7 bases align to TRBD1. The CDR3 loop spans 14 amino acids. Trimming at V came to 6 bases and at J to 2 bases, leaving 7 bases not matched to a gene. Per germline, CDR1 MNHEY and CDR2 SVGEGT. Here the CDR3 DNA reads TGTGCCAGCAGGAGGACAGGACTTACCTACGAGCAGTACTTC. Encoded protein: CASRRTGLTYEQYF.

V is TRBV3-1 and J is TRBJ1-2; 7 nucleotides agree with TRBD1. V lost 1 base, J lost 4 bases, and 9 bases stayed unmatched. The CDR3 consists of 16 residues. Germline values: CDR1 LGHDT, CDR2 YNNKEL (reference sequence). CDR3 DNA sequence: TGTGCCAGCAGCCAAGGTGGACAGGAAATTTTCTATGGCTACACCTTC. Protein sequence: CASSQGGQEIFYGYTF.

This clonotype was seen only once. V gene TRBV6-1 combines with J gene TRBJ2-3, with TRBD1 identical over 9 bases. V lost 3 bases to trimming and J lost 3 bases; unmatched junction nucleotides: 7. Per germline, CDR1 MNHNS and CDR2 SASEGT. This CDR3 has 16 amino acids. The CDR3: CASSDVGGTGTDTQYF. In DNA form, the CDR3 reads TGTGCCAGCAGTGATGTGGGAGGGACAGGGACAGATACGCAGTATTTT.

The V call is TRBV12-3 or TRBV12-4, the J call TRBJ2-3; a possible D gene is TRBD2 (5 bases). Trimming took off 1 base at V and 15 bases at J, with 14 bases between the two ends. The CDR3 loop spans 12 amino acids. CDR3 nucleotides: TGTGCCAGCAGTTTAGATGCGGGTCCGACCTATTTT. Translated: CASSLDAGPTYF.

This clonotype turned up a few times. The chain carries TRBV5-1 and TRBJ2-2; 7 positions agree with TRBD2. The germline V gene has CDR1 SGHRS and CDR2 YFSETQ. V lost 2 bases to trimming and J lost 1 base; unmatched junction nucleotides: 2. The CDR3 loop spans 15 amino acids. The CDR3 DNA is TGCGCCAGCAGCTTAGGGACTAAGAACACCGGGGAGCTGTTTTTT. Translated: CASSLGTKNTGELFF. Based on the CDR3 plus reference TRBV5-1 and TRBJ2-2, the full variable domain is KAGVTQTPRYLIKTRGQQVTLSCSPISGHRSVSWYQQTPGQGLQFLFEYFSETQRNKGNFPGRFSGRQFSNSRSEMNVSTLELGDSALYLCASSLGTKNTGELFFGEGSRLTVL.

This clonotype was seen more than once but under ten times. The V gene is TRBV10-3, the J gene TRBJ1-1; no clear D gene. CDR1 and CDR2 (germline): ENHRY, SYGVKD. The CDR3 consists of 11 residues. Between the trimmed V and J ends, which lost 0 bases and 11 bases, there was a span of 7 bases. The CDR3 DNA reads TGTGCCATCAGTGAGTCGACGAGGGCTTTCTTT. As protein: CAISESTRAFF.

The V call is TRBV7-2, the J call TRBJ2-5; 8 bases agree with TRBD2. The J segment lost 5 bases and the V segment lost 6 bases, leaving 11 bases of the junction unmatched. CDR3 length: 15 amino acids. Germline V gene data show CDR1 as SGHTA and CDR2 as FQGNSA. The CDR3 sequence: CASRPPGLEGETQYF. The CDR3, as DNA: TGTGCCAGCAGACCGCCGGGACTAGAGGGTGAGACCCAGTACTTC.